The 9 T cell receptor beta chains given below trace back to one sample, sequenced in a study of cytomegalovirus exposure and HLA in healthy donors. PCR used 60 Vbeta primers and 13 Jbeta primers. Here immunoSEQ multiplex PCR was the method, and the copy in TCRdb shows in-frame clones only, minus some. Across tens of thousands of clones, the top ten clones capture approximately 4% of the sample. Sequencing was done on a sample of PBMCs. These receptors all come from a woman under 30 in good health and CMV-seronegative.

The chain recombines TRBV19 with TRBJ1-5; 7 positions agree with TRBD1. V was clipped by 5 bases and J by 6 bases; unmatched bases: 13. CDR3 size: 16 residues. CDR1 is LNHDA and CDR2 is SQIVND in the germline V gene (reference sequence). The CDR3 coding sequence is TGTGCCAGTAGTTTCCCCCAGACAGGGTGGATTCAGCCCCAGCATTTT. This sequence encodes CASSFPQTGWIQPQHF. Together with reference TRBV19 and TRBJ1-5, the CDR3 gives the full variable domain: DGGITQSPKYLFRKEGQNVTLSCEQNLNHDAMYWYRQDPGQGLRLIYYSQIVNDFQKGDIAEGYSVSREKKESFPLTVTSAQKNPTAFYLCASSFPQTGWIQPQHFGDGTRLSIL.

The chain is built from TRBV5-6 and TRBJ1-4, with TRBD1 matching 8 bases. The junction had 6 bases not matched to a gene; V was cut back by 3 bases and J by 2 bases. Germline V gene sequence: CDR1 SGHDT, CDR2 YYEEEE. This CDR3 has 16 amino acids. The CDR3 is CASSSDRVWTNEKLFF. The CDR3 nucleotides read TGTGCCAGCAGCTCGGACAGGGTTTGGACTAATGAAAAACTGTTTTTT.

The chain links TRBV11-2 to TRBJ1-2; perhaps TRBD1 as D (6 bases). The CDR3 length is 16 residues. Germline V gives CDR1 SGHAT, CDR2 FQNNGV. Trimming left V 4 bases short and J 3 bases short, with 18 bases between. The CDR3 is CASSSSYRVLDYGYTF. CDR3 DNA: TGTGCCAGCAGCTCATCCTACAGGGTCTTGGACTATGGCTACACCTTC.

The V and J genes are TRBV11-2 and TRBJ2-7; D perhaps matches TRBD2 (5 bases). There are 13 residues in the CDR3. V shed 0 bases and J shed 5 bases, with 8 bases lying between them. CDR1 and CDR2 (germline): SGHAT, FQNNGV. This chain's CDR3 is CASSLDMRDEQYF. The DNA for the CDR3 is TGTGCCAGCAGCTTAGATATGAGGGACGAGCAGTACTTC.

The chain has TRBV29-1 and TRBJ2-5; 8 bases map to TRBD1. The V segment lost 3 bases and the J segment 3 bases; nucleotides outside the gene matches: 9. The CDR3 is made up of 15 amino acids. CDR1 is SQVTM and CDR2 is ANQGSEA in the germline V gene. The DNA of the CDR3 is TGCAGCGTTGAGCGGACAGGGATAACCAAAGAGACCCAGTACTTC. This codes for CSVERTGITKETQYF.

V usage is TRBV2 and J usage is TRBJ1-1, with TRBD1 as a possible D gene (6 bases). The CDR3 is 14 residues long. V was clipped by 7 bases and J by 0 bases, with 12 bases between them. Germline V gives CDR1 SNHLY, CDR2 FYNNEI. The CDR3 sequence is CASTGGQLNTEAFF. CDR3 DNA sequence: TGTGCCAGCACCGGTGGACAGTTGAACACTGAAGCTTTCTTT.

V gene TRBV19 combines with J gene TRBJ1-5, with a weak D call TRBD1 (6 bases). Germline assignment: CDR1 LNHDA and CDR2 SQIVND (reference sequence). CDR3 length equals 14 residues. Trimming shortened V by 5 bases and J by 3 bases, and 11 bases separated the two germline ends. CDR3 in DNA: TGTGCCAGTAGTCTACAGGGCTACAATCAGCCCCAGCATTTT. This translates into CASSLQGYNQPQHF. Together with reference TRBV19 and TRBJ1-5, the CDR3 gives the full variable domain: DGGITQSPKYLFRKEGQNVTLSCEQNLNHDAMYWYRQDPGQGLRLIYYSQIVNDFQKGDIAEGYSVSREKKESFPLTVTSAQKNPTAFYLCASSLQGYNQPQHFGDGTRLSIL.

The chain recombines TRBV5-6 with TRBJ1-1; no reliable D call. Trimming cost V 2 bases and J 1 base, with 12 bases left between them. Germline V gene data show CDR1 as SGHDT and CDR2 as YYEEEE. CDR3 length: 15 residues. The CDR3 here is CASSFTGLENTEAFF. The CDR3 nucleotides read TGTGCCAGCAGCTTTACGGGGTTGGAGAACACTGAAGCTTTCTTT. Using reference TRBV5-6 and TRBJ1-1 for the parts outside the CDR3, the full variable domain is DAGVTQSPTHLIKTRGQQVTLRCSPKSGHDTVSWYQQALGQGPQFIFQYYEEEERQRGNFPDRFSGHQFPNYSSELNVNALLLGDSALYLCASSFTGLENTEAFFGQGTRLTVV.

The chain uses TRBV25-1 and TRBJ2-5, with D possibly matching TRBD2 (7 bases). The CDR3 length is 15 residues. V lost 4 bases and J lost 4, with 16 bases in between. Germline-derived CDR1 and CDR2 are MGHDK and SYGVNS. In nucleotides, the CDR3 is TGTGCCAGCAGTGGAGGCCGGAGGGGGGGAGAGACCCAGTACTTC. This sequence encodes CASSGGRRGGETQYF.